The 19 T cell receptor beta chains given below trace back to one sample, sequenced in a study of cytomegalovirus exposure and HLA in healthy donors. The PCR contained 60 Vbeta and 13 Jbeta primers. Clones were read by immunoSEQ multiplex PCR, and TCRdb kept only the in-frame ones, dropping some. The sample table sets out 85,000 or so clones. The sequenced material came from PBMCs. These receptors came from a young woman in good health and CMV-seronegative.

The genes are TRBV11-2 and TRBJ1-3; unclear D gene. V lost 2 bases and J 0 bases, leaving 8 bases between the germline ends. Germline-derived CDR1 and CDR2 are SGHAT and FQNNGV. The CDR3 extends over 15 amino acids. CDR3 DNA sequence: TGTGCCAGCAGCTTATATACAACCTCTGGAAACACCATATATTTT. Amino acids: CASSLYTTSGNTIYF. The whole variable domain, remainder taken from reference TRBV11-2 and TRBJ1-3, is EAGVAQSPRYKIIEKRQSVAFWCNPISGHATLYWYQQILGQGPKLLIQFQNNGVVDDSQLPKDRFSAERLKGVDSTLKIQPAKLEDSAVYLCASSLYTTSGNTIYFGEGSWLTVV.

J is TRBJ2-3 and V is TRBV7-6; 9 bases are shared with TRBD2. The CDR3 loop spans 16 amino acids. The ends lost 5 bases at V and 1 base at J; junction bases unmatched: 7. Germline assignment: CDR1 SGHVS and CDR2 FNYEAQ. The CDR3 DNA follows: TGTGCCAGCAGCCCATTAGCGGGAGCAGGCACAGATACGCAGTATTTT. This encodes CASSPLAGAGTDTQYF.

The rearrangement links TRBV18 to TRBJ2-5; 7 bases agree with TRBD2. The germline CDR1 and CDR2 sequences are KGHSH and LQKENI. The CDR3 runs 17 residues. Germline trimming cut 3 bases from V and 0 bases from J; bases unmatched to any gene: 10. The CDR3 DNA reads as TGTGCCAGCTCACCGATAGCGGGTCTGCGAAACCAAGAGACCCAGTACTTC. Its translation: CASSPIAGLRNQETQYF.

V and J are TRBV6-1 and TRBJ2-3; TRBD2 matches 11 bases. Germline lookup yields CDR1 MNHNS and CDR2 SASEGT. J gave up 1 base and V 2 bases, and 2 bases lay outside the gene matches. There are 16 residues in the CDR3. Here the CDR3 DNA reads TGTGCCAGCAGTGAAATAGCGGGAGGGCGCACAGATACGCAGTATTTT. Translated, it gives CASSEIAGGRTDTQYF.

CDR3 protein: CASSLGGQNYGYTF. The CDR3 nucleotides are TGCGCCAGCAGCTTGGGGGGACAGAACTATGGCTACACCTTC. V is TRBV5-1 and J is TRBJ1-2, with 7 bases matching TRBD1. The V segment lost 0 bases and the J segment 2 bases; nucleotides outside the gene matches: 1. Germline V gene sequence: CDR1 SGHRS, CDR2 YFSETQ. This CDR3 has 14 amino acids.

This chain connects TRBV13 to TRBJ1-4; the D is unclear. The germline V gene has CDR1 PRHDT and CDR2 FYEKMQ (reference sequence). CDR3 size: 14 residues. With 2 bases removed from V and 8 bases from J, the gap between germline ends came to 12 bases. This CDR3 reads CASSLSGNHEKLFF. The CDR3 DNA reads as TGTGCCAGCAGCTTAAGCGGGAATCACGAAAAACTGTTTTTT.

The CDR3 sequence: CATSSLRSYEQYF. In DNA form, the CDR3 reads TGTGCCACCAGCAGTCTGCGGAGCTACGAGCAGTACTTC. The chain recombines TRBV15 with TRBJ2-7; D ambiguous. Trimming left V 3 bases short and J 3 bases short, with 9 bases between. The CDR3 is made up of 13 amino acids. The germline CDR1 and CDR2 sequences are LNHNV and YYDKDF (reference sequence).

The chain joins TRBV11-2 to TRBJ2-7, with D tentatively TRBD2 (6 bases). Trimming left V 0 bases short and J 2 bases short, with 11 bases between. This CDR3 is built from 15 residues. The germline CDR1 and CDR2 sequences are SGHAT and FQNNGV. CDR3 residues: CASSLDPGAAYEQYF. The CDR3 coding sequence is TGTGCCAGCAGCTTAGATCCGGGAGCGGCCTACGAGCAGTACTTC.

As DNA, the CDR3 is TGTGCCAGCAGTATGGGGACAGGCAATGGCTACACCTTC. Protein sequence: CASSMGTGNGYTF. The rearrangement links TRBV6-1 to TRBJ1-2; TRBD1 aligns across 8 bases. Germline CDR1 MNHNS, CDR2 SASEGT. The CDR3 is made up of 13 amino acids. The trim removed 5 bases at V and 6 bases at J, leaving 5 bases unmatched.

This rearrangement joins TRBV2 to TRBJ2-3; the match to TRBD2 covers 12 bases. The CDR3 contains 18 residues. The germline V gene encodes CDR1 SNHLY and CDR2 FYNNEI. V lost 6 bases and J lost 1; bases outside the gene matches: 11. The CDR3 protein is CASSGSTGLAGRTDTQYF. The CDR3 coding sequence is TGTGCCAGCAGCGGTTCCACGGGACTAGCGGGCCGCACAGATACGCAGTATTTT.

This chain connects TRBV20-1 to TRBJ1-2; no clear D. Germline V CDR1 and CDR2: DFQATT, SNEGSKA (reference sequence). Trimming removed 6 bases from V and 1 base from J, with 6 bases in between. The CDR3 sequence is 11 residues long. This CDR3 reads CSASLNYGYTF. The CDR3 DNA reads TGCAGTGCAAGCCTTAACTATGGCTACACCTTC.

The chain has TRBV11-2 and TRBJ2-5; D is unclear. Trimming took 0 bases from V and 1 from J, leaving 12 bases between them. Germline CDR1 is SGHAT and CDR2 is FQNNGV. The CDR3 is 16 residues long. The CDR3 DNA follows: TGTGCCAGCAGCTTAGAAGTTGGCAGTTTCCAAGAGACCCAGTACTTC. Protein product: CASSLEVGSFQETQYF.

This rearrangement joins TRBV5-6 to TRBJ2-5; tentatively, D is TRBD1 (7 bases). CDR1 SGHDT and CDR2 YYEEEE come from the germline V gene. V lost 0 bases, J lost 1 base, and 10 bases lay in between. This CDR3 comprises 15 residues. This CDR3 is CASSLGQGGQETQYF. The DNA of the CDR3 is TGTGCCAGCAGCTTGGGACAGGGAGGCCAAGAGACCCAGTACTTC.

The CDR3 DNA reads TGTGCCAGCAGCTTAGCCGGGAGAGGAGATACGCAGTATTTT. Translated, it gives CASSLAGRGDTQYF. The chain combines TRBV7-9 with TRBJ2-3, with D possibly being TRBD2 (6 bases). Trimming shortened V by 0 bases and J by 5 bases, and 9 bases separated the two germline ends. The CDR3 contains 14 residues. The germline V gene encodes CDR1 SEHNR and CDR2 FQNEAQ (reference sequence).

CDR3 in amino acids: CASKLQGWGYTF. For the CDR3, the DNA is TGTGCCAGCAAACTGCAGGGATGGGGCTACACCTTC. V gene TRBV7-2 combines with J gene TRBJ1-2; TRBD1 is a possible D gene (5 bases). The germline gives CDR1 SGHTA, CDR2 FQGNSA. The CDR3 covers 12 residues. Trimming removed 7 bases from V and 8 bases from J, with 14 bases in between.

The rearrangement uses TRBV6-1 and TRBJ1-2; 7 positions match TRBD1. Germline lookup yields CDR1 MNHNS and CDR2 SASEGT. The V segment lost 2 bases and the J segment 10 bases; nucleotides outside the gene matches: 13. The CDR3 contains 15 residues. The CDR3, as DNA: TGTGCCAGCAGTGAACGGGACAGACTATTCCCTGACTACACCTTC. As protein: CASSERDRLFPDYTF.

The rearrangement joins TRBV5-6 to TRBJ2-5; a possible D gene is TRBD2 (5 bases). Germline loops: CDR1 SGHDT, CDR2 YYEEEE. The CDR3 sequence is 14 residues long. Trimming removed 3 bases at V and 0 bases at J, with 9 bases between. As DNA, the CDR3 is TGTGCCAGCAGCTGGAGGAGTAACCAAGAGACCCAGTACTTC. It translates to CASSWRSNQETQYF.

The gene calls are TRBV18 and TRBJ1-6; D is unresolved. Trimming cost V 3 bases and J 4 bases, with 7 bases left between them. Germline CDR1 KGHSH, CDR2 LQKENI. The CDR3 is made up of 14 amino acids. CDR3 sequence (DNA): TGTGCCAGCTCACCGAACAGTTATAATTCACCCCTCCACTTT. Translation gives CASSPNSYNSPLHF.

The rearrangement links TRBV6-1 to TRBJ1-1; TRBD1 aligns across 8 bases. The CDR3 length is 14 residues. Trimming cost V 10 bases and J 1 base; bases outside gene matches: 8. The germline gives CDR1 MNHNS, CDR2 SASEGT. The CDR3 nucleotides read TGTGCCACCTTGGACAGGGTCCCGAACACTGAAGCTTTCTTT. Its translation: CATLDRVPNTEAFF.